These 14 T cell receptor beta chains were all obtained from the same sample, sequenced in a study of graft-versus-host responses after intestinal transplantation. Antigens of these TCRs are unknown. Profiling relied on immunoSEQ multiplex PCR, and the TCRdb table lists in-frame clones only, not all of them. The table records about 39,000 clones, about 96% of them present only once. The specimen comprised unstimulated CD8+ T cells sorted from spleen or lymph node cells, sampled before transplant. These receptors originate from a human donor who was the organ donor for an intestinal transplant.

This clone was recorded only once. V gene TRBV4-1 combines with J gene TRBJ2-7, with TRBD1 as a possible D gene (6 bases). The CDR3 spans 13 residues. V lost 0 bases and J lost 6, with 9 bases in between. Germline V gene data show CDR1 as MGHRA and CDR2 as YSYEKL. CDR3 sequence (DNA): TGCGCCAGCAGCCAAGATAGGGGGTCCGAGCAGTACTTC. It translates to CASSQDRGSEQYF.

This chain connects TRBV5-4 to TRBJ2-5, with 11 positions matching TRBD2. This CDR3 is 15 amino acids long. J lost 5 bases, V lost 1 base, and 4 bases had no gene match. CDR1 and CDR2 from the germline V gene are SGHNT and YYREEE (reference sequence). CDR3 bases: TGTGCCAGCAGCTTGACTAGCGGGGGTCCGGAGACCCAGTACTTC. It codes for CASSLTSGGPETQYF.

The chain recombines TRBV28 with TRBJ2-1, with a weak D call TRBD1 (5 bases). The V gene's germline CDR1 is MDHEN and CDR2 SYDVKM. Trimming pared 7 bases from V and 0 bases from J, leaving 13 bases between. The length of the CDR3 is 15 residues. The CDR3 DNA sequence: TGTGCCAGCACTTACAGGACGAGCTCCTACAATGAGCAGTTCTTC. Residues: CASTYRTSSYNEQFF. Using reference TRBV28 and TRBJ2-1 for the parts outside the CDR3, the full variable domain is DVKVTQSSRYLVKRTGEKVFLECVQDMDHENMFWYRQDPGLGLRLIYFSYDVKMKEKGDIPEGYSVSREKKERFSLILESASTNQTSMYLCASTYRTSSYNEQFFGPGTRLTVL.

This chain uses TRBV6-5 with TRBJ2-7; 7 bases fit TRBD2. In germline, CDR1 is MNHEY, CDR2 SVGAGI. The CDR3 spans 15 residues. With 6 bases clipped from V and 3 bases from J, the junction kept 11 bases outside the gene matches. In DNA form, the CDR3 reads TGTGCCAGCAGCGACTTGGTTGGGGGGGTCTACGAGCAGTACTTC. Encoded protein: CASSDLVGGVYEQYF.

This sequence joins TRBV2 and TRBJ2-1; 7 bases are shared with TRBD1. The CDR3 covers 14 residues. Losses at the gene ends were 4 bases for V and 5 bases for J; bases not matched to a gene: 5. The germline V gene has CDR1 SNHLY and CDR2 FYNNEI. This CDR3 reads CASSVGGAHNEQFF. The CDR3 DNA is TGTGCCAGCAGTGTAGGGGGCGCCCACAATGAGCAGTTCTTC.

This CDR3 is CLRTGADQPQHF. The CDR3 DNA sequence: TGTCTTCGGACCGGAGCGGATCAGCCCCAGCATTTT. The chain recombines TRBV6-1 with TRBJ1-5; D uncertain. This CDR3 comprises 12 residues. Looked up from germline, CDR1 is MNHNS and CDR2 is SASEGT.

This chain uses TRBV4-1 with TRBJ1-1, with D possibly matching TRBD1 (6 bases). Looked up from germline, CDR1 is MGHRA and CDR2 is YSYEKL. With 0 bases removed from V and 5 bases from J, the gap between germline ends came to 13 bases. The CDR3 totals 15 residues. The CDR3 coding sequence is TGCGCCAGCAGCCAAGAGGGGGGGCTTGGGACTGAAGCTTTCTTT. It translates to CASSQEGGLGTEAFF.

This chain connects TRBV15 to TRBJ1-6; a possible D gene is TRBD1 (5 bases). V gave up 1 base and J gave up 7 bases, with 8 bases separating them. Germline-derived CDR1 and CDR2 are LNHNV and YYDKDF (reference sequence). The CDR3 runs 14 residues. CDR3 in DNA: TGTGCCACCAGCAGAGGGGGCGCGAATTCACCCCTCCACTTT. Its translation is CATSRGGANSPLHF.

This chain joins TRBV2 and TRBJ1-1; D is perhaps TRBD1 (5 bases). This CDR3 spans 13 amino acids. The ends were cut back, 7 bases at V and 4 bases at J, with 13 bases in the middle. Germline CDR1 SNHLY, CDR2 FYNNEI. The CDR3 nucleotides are TGTGCCAGCATTATTACAGGACCCACTGAAGCTTTCTTT. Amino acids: CASIITGPTEAFF.

For the CDR3, the DNA is TGTGCCAGCAGCCACGGGTCCCACGAGCAGTACTTC. Translated, it gives CASSHGSHEQYF. The J gene is TRBJ2-7, the V gene TRBV6-6; no clear D. Germline-derived CDR1 and CDR2 are MNHNY and SVGAGI (reference sequence). V was pared by 6 bases and J by 5 bases, with 11 bases between. The CDR3 has 12 amino acids.

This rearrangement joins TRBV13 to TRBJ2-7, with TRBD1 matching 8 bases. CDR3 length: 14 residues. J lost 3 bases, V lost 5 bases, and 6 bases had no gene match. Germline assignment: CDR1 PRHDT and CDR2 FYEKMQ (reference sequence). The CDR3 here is CASSAGQGGYEQYF. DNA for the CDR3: TGTGCCAGCAGCGCCGGACAGGGAGGCTACGAGCAGTACTTC.

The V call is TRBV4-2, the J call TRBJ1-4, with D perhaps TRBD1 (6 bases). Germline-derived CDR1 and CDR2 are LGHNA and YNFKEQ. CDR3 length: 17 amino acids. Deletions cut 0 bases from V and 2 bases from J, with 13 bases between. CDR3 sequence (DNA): TGTGCCAGCAGCCAAGAGGACGGGGGGGCGACTAATGAAAAACTGTTTTTT. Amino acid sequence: CASSQEDGGATNEKLFF.

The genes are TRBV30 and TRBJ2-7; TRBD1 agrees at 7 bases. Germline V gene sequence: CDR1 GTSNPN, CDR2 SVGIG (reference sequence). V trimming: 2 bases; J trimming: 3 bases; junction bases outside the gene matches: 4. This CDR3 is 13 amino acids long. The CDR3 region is CAWSYAGGYEQYF. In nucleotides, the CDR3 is TGTGCCTGGAGTTACGCAGGGGGCTACGAGCAGTACTTC.

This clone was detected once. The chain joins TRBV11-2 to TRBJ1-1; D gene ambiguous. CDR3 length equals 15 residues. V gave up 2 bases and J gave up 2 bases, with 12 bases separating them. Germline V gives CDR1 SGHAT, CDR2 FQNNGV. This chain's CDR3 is CASSLSTLVNTEAFF. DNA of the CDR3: TGTGCCAGCAGCTTAAGTACGCTTGTCAACACTGAAGCTTTCTTT.